This T cell receptor (beta chain) stems from a study of beta chain features in type 1 diabetes. From germline, CDR1 is SEHNR and CDR2 FQNEAQ (reference sequence). After removal of 3 bases from V and 3 bases from J, the junction contained 3 bases not matched to a gene. The CDR3 covers 16 residues. The study reverse transcribed the entire isolated RNA, so it sequenced expressed TCRB transcripts. Method: immunoSEQ multiplex PCR; TCRdb's copy keeps in-frame clones and lacks some. In the table there are hundreds of thousands of clones, roughly a sixth of which are singletons. What was sequenced was naive CD4+ T cells from blood. This sequence was found in a man between 18 and 29 years old in good health. The chain joins TRBV7-9 to TRBJ2-3, with 13 bases fitting TRBD2. For the CDR3, the DNA is TGTGCCAGCAGCTTCGGGACTAGCGGGATGACAGATACGCAGTATTTT. It specifies CASSFGTSGMTDTQYF.